This T cell receptor (beta chain) comes out of a study of blood T cells in healthy people across ages (dated by TCRdb to the mid-2010s). A note on the overall study: In model experiments, template switching captured roughly one uniquely barcoded TCR beta cDNA molecule for every two T cells. The donors were split into four age groups: young (average about 15 years), middle-aged (about 40), aged (more than 55) and long-lived (over 75). The study measured age-related changes in TCR beta repertoire diversity using deep sequencing normalized with unique cDNA molecular identifiers. To avoid experimental bias, donors of different ages were randomly spread across the sequencing lanes. Two additional independent replicas of 1 million unique cDNA reads from the same blood draw were analyzed for two donors (one aged 18 to 30 and one aged 80 or older). General study outcomes and caveats: As age increased, observed TCR beta diversity per million T cells dropped in a roughly linear way, and a significant reduction was already evident by age about 36. Because profiling used bulk unsorted PBMCs, naive and antigen-experienced compartments could not be compared conclusively. Total diversity estimates from one million sequenced T cells were considered lower bounds and underestimates. Donor CMV infection status was unknown, potentially confounding age-related changes in expanded clonotypes. There was a strong correlation between observed TCR beta diversity and the percentage of naive T cells measured by flow cytometry. Compared with the aged group, the long-lived group had more naive CD4+ T cells, fewer expanded clones and increased TCR diversity, suggesting age selection.

V is clipped by 6 bases and J by 7 bases, and the sequence between their germline boundaries is 22 bases long. The CDR3 contains 14 residues, cysteine and phenylalanine counted. Only the CDR3 DNA stays, 42 bases, in frame from base 1. Reading the germline V gene (reference sequence) gives CDR1 DFQATT and CDR2 SNEGSKA. Donors were about 36 systemically healthy Caucasian individuals from Russia aged roughly 6 to 90 years. Roughly 9 milliliters of peripheral blood were drawn from each donor into EDTA-treated Vacutainer tubes. PBMCs were isolated by Ficoll-Paque density-gradient centrifugation, with at least 7 million obtained per sample. Trizol reagent was used to extract total RNA from PBMCs, with at least 5.5 micrograms per sample. The percentages of naive CD45RAhigh/CD27high T cells were determined by flow cytometry on a PBMC aliquot from every donor. In regard to this clonotype: No antigen is known for it. No much larger clone is present one base from it, and per-base qualities are unavailable.

Library generation was performed with 5' RACE. The second PCR ran for about 6 to 12 cycles and used a J-beta primer mix along with a sample-barcoded 5' primer. A template-switch 5' adaptor carrying 12 random nucleotides introduced a unique molecular identifier onto each TCR beta cDNA molecule. At least 3 million CDR3-containing paired-end reads were obtained from each sample. First-strand cDNA synthesis was performed from all RNA using the Mint cDNA synthesis kit, with priming by a TRBC-specific oligonucleotide. Following uracil-DNA glycosylase treatment, all cDNA underwent a first 18-cycle PCR with the universal primers M1SS and BC2_uni_R. As for the original processing: For normalization, 1 million high-quality reads, each with a distinct molecular identifier, were randomly selected from each sample. Instead of being binned into consensus sequences, reads that shared molecular identifiers were thrown out. MiTCR, with a Q25 quality threshold and the strictest error-elimination algorithm, was used for CDR3 identification, clonotype clustering and error correction. A nonparametric unseen species model with Euler transformation was used to estimate a lower bound on total TCR beta diversity. The public reads were quality trimmed at Q25 with fastp and then assembled into clones with MiXCR by TCRdb, keeping productive beta chains. Every CDR3 protein is listed once, alongside the most common genes and DNA of its rows. TCRdb's processing, not the study's, gives the V and J calls here. This sample lists 1.8 million or so distinct CDR3 sequences; around 40% were detected once. 23% of the sample rests with the top ten.

Input material: blood. This clonotype originated in a human donor in good health. The sequence joins TRBV20-1 to TRBJ2-7, and perhaps TRBD2 as D gene, on 6 matching bases. At the DNA level, the sequence is TGCAGTGCCATAGGAGGGCAGAATTACAATGAGCAGTACTTC. It translates as CSAIGGQNYNEQYF.